The 14 T cell receptor beta chains below come from one sample, sequenced in a study of cytomegalovirus exposure and HLA in healthy donors. Primers included in the PCR were 60 Vbeta and 13 Jbeta primers. Only in-frame clones appear in the TCRdb table, and some are missing; sequencing was by immunoSEQ multiplex PCR. Among some 110,000 clones listed, roughly 74% were seen once. Material for sequencing was PBMCs. These receptors originate from a man aged 35-49 years in good health and CMV-seronegative.

The chain carries TRBV6-1 and TRBJ1-3; 7 bases agree with TRBD1. Germline assignment: CDR1 MNHNS and CDR2 SASEGT. This CDR3 is 13 amino acids long. Trimming removed 10 bases from V and 4 bases from J; junction bases left unmatched: 7. This CDR3 is CAIVRGPGNTIYF. CDR3 nucleotides: TGTGCCATCGTGAGGGGGCCCGGAAACACCATATATTTT.

This sequence joins TRBV19 and TRBJ2-2; 11 nucleotides align to TRBD1. This CDR3 is 19 amino acids long. Germline CDR1 is LNHDA and CDR2 is SQIVND (reference sequence). Losses at the gene ends were 7 bases for V and 1 base for J; bases not matched to a gene: 14. CDR3 amino acids: CASNKLRDRGWGNTGELFF. The CDR3 coding sequence is TGTGCCAGTAATAAACTTCGGGACAGGGGGTGGGGGAACACCGGGGAGCTGTTTTTT. The variable domain in full, with the rest retrieved from reference TRBV19 and TRBJ2-2, is DGGITQSPKYLFRKEGQNVTLSCEQNLNHDAMYWYRQDPGQGLRLIYYSQIVNDFQKGDIAEGYSVSREKKESFPLTVTSAQKNPTAFYLCASNKLRDRGWGNTGELFFGEGSRLTVL.

The chain recombines TRBV2 with TRBJ2-1, with D maybe TRBD2 (7 bases). The germline V gene encodes CDR1 SNHLY and CDR2 FYNNEI. Trimming cost V 7 bases and J 2 bases, with 12 bases left between them. The CDR3 consists of 14 residues. CDR3 amino acids: CASKPGGPYNEQFF. DNA for the CDR3: TGTGCCAGCAAGCCGGGGGGCCCCTACAATGAGCAGTTCTTC.

The chain is built from TRBV7-3 and TRBJ1-2; D is unresolved. V lost 1 base and J 3 bases, leaving 9 bases between the germline ends. The CDR3 contains 14 residues. Per germline, CDR1 SGHTA and CDR2 FQGTGA. The CDR3 protein is CASSLRTEDYGYTF. The DNA of the CDR3 is TGTGCCAGCAGCTTAAGAACGGAGGACTATGGCTACACCTTC.

This clone was observed a few times. The chain couples TRBV11-2 to TRBJ2-7; 9 bases are shared with TRBD1. Germline CDR1 and CDR2: SGHAT and FQNNGV. CDR3 size: 18 residues. V trimming: 1 base; J trimming: 0 bases; junction bases outside the gene matches: 10. The CDR3 loop reads CASSLGLLGQGISYEQYF. The CDR3 nucleotides are TGTGCCAGCAGCTTAGGTCTCTTGGGACAGGGAATCTCCTACGAGCAGTACTTC. The entire variable domain, with the rest obtained from reference TRBV11-2 and TRBJ2-7, is as follows: EAGVAQSPRYKIIEKRQSVAFWCNPISGHATLYWYQQILGQGPKLLIQFQNNGVVDDSQLPKDRFSAERLKGVDSTLKIQPAKLEDSAVYLCASSLGLLGQGISYEQYFGPGTRLTVT.

This clone turned up a few times. The CDR3 reads CASEEGATENTGELFF. The DNA of the CDR3 is TGTGCCAGCGAAGAGGGCGCGACGGAGAACACCGGGGAGCTGTTTTTT. The chain recombines TRBV7-2 with TRBJ2-2, with a tentative D call TRBD2 (5 bases). Germline-derived CDR1 and CDR2 are SGHTA and FQGNSA. Deletions cut 8 bases from V and 1 base from J, with 17 bases between. The CDR3 length is 16 residues.

This sequence joins TRBV5-5 and TRBJ1-4, with D possibly matching TRBD1 (6 bases). Germline V CDR1 and CDR2: SGHKS, YYEKEE (reference sequence). Trimming shortened V by 0 bases and J by 2 bases, and 20 bases separated the two germline ends. The CDR3 consists of 19 residues. The DNA for the CDR3 is TGTGCCAGCAGCTTGGGTCCCAGGGGCACCGGCCGCACTAATGAAAAACTGTTTTTT. It encodes CASSLGPRGTGRTNEKLFF.

V usage is TRBV6-5 and J usage is TRBJ1-1, with 7 bases identical to TRBD1. The trim removed 2 bases at V and 4 bases at J, leaving 4 bases unmatched. This CDR3 has 14 amino acids. Germline-derived CDR1 and CDR2 are MNHEY and SVGAGI. CDR3 DNA: TGTGCCAGCAGTTACAGGGGGCGGGGCACTGAAGCTTTCTTT. Protein sequence: CASSYRGRGTEAFF.

The chain joins TRBV6-1 to TRBJ1-2; no reliable D call. V was pared by 1 base and J by 1 base, with 4 bases between. The CDR3 is 13 amino acids. The germline gives CDR1 MNHNS, CDR2 SASEGT. CDR3 in amino acids: CASSEDFNYGYTF. The CDR3 DNA sequence: TGTGCCAGCAGTGAAGACTTTAACTATGGCTACACCTTC.

This chain uses TRBV27 with TRBJ1-1, with TRBD1 matching 8 bases. This CDR3 spans 17 amino acids. Germline assignment: CDR1 MNHEY and CDR2 SMNVEV (reference sequence). V gave up 6 bases and J gave up 2 bases; unmatched junction bases: 14. The CDR3 loop is CASSQQRPGTGNTEAFF. DNA for the CDR3: TGTGCCAGCAGCCAACAACGCCCCGGGACAGGCAACACTGAAGCTTTCTTT.

The table lists this clone with a few counts. This rearrangement joins TRBV18 to TRBJ2-7, with TRBD1 matching over 7 bases. The germline V gene has CDR1 KGHSH and CDR2 LQKENI. The CDR3 is 16 amino acids. With 5 bases clipped from V and 4 bases from J, the junction kept 14 bases outside the gene matches. CDR3 nucleotide sequence: TGTGCCAGCTCAGACCCCGACGGCAGGGGGATGTACGAGCAGTACTTC. The encoded protein is CASSDPDGRGMYEQYF.

The chain links TRBV30 to TRBJ1-6; D may be TRBD1 (5 bases). There are 14 residues in the CDR3. Germline-derived CDR1 and CDR2 are GTSNPN and SVGIG (reference sequence). Trimming removed 4 bases from V and 8 bases from J, with 15 bases in between. The CDR3 DNA sequence: TGTGCCTGGAATTCCAGGGCGGTAGATTCACCCCTCCACTTT. Residues: CAWNSRAVDSPLHF.

This clone was picked up a small number of times. The chain joins TRBV7-2 to TRBJ1-1; D remains unclear. The CDR3 totals 14 residues. The V end was cut by 5 bases, the J end by 1 base, with 11 bases between. Germline CDR1 reads SGHTA; CDR2 reads FQGNSA. CDR3 residues: CASSPNRQNTEAFF. Here the CDR3 DNA reads TGTGCCAGCAGCCCGAACAGACAGAACACTGAAGCTTTCTTT.

The V call is TRBV6-1, the J call TRBJ2-2; 7 bases map to TRBD2. The CDR3 is 15 amino acids. V lost 7 bases to trimming and J lost 6 bases; unmatched junction nucleotides: 11. Per the germline V gene, CDR1 is MNHNS and CDR2 is SASEGT. The CDR3 DNA reads TGTGCCAGCAACCTGGGGAGGGGCCTAGCCGGGGAGCTGTTTTTT. This codes for CASNLGRGLAGELFF.